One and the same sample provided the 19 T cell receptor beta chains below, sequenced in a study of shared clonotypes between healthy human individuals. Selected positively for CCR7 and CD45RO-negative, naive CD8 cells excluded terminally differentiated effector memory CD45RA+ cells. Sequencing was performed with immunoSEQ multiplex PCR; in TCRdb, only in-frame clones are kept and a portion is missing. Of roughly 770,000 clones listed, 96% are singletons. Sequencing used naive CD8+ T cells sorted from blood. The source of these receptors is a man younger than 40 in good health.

Here the CDR3 reads CASSQETGIPRDTQYF. As DNA, the CDR3 is TGCGCCAGCAGCCAGGAAACAGGGATCCCGAGAGATACGCAGTATTTT. The chain is built from TRBV4-3 and TRBJ2-3; D perhaps matches TRBD1 (6 bases). CDR1 is LGHNA, CDR2 YSLEER, per germline. Deletions cut 3 bases from V and 5 bases from J, with 18 bases between. The CDR3 runs to 16 residues.

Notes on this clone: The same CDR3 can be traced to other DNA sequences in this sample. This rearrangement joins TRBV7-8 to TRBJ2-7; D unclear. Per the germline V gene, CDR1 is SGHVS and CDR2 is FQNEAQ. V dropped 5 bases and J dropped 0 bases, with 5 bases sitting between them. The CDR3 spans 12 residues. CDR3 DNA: TGTGCCAGCAGCCCGAGCTCCTACGAGCAGTACTTC. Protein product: CASSPSSYEQYF.

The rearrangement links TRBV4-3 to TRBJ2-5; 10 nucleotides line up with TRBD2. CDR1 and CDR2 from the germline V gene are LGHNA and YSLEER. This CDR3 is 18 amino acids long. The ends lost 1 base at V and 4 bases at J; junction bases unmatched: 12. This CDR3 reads CASSQGASTSGMGETQYF. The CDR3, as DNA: TGCGCCAGCAGCCAAGGGGCGTCCACTAGCGGGATGGGAGAGACCCAGTACTTC.

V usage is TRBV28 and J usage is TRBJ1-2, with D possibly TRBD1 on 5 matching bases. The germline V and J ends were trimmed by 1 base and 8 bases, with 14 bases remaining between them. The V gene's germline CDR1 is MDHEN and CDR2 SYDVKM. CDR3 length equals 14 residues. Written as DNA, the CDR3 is TGTGCCAGCAGTTTATCGTACAGGAAAGCCGGCTACACCTTC. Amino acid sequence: CASSLSYRKAGYTF.

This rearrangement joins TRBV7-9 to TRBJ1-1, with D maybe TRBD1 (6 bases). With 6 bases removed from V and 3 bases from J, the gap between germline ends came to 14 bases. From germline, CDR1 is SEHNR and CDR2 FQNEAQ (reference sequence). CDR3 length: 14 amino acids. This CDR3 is CASRYSGADTEAFF. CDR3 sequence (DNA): TGTGCCAGCAGGTACTCGGGGGCGGACACTGAAGCTTTCTTT.

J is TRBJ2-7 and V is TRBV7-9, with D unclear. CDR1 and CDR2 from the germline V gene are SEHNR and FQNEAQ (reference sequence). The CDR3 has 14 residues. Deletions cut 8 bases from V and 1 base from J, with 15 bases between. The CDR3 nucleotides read TGTGCCAGCCAGCAGGCAGGCGGATCCTACGAGCAGTACTTC. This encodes CASQQAGGSYEQYF.

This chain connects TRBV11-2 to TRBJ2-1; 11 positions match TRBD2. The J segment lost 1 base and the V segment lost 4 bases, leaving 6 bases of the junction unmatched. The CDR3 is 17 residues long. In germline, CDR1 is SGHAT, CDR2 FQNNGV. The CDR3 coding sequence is TGTGCCAGCAGCTCCCCGACTAGCGGGATGTCCTACAATGAGCAGTTCTTC. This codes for CASSSPTSGMSYNEQFF.

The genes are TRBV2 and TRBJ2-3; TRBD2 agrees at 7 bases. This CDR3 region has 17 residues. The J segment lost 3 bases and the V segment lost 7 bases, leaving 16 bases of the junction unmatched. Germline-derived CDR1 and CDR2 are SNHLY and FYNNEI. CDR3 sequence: CASIGGRLTGRTDTQYF. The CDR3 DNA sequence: TGTGCCAGCATAGGCGGGAGACTAACGGGTCGGACAGATACGCAGTATTTT.

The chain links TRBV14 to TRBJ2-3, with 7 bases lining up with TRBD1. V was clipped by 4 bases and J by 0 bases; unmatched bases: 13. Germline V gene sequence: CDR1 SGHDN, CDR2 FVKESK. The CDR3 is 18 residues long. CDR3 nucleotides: TGTGCCAGCAGCCCGTGGCCCGGGACAGTGTCTAGCACAGATACGCAGTATTTT. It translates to CASSPWPGTVSSTDTQYF.

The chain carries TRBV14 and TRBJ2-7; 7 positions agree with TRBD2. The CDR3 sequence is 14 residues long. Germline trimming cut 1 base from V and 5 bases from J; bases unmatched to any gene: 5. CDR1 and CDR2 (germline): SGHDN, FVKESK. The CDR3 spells CASSQGAGVDEQYF. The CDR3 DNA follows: TGTGCCAGCAGCCAAGGGGCGGGAGTCGACGAGCAGTACTTC. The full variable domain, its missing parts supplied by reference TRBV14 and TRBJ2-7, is EAGVTQFPSHSVIEKGQTVTLRCDPISGHDNLYWYRRVMGKEIKFLLHFVKESKQDESGMPNNRFLAERTGGTYSTLKVQPAELEDSGVYFCASSQGAGVDEQYFGPGTRLTVT.

The CDR3 loop is CASSVGTGLYEQYF. The CDR3 DNA reads as TGCGCCAGCAGCGTGGGAACTGGCCTCTACGAGCAGTACTTC. The V call is TRBV5-1, the J call TRBJ2-7; D gene uncertain. The CDR3 consists of 14 residues. Germline-derived CDR1 and CDR2 are SGHRS and YFSETQ. Trimming stripped 4 bases from V and 3 bases from J, with 14 bases between.

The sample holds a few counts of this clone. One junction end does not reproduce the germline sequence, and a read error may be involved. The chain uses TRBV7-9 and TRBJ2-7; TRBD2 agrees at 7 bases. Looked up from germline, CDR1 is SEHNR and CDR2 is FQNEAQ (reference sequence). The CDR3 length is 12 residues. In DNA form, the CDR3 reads TGTGCCAGCAGCTTGGGGGACTACGAGGAGTACTTC. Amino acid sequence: CASSLGDYEEYF.

The CDR3 is CASGATGTGSFEQYF. CDR3 DNA: TGTGCCAGCGGGGCAACCGGGACAGGGAGTTTCGAGCAGTACTTC. This sequence joins TRBV7-9 and TRBJ2-7, with 9 bases matching TRBD1. CDR1 is SEHNR, CDR2 FQNEAQ, per germline (reference sequence). V shed 8 bases and J 6 bases; nucleotides not matched to a gene: 14. CDR3 length: 15 amino acids. Complete variable domain (other parts from reference TRBV7-9 and TRBJ2-7): DTGVSQNPRHKITKRGQNVTFRCDPISEHNRLYWYRQTLGQGPEFLTYFQNEAQLEKSRLLSDRFSAERPKGSFSTLEIQRTEQGDSAMYLCASGATGTGSFEQYFGPGTRLTVT.

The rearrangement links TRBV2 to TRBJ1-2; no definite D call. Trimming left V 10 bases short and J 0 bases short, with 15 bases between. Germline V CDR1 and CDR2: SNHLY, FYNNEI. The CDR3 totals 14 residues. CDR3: CANDRDSTNYGYTF. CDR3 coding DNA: TGTGCCAATGACCGGGATTCAACTAACTATGGCTACACCTTC.

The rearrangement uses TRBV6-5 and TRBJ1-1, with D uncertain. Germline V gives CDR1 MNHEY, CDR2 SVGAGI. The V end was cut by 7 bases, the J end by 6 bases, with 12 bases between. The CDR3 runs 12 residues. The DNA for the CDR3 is TGTGCCAGCACCCCCGACGGCGCTGAAGCTTTCTTT. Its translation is CASTPDGAEAFF.

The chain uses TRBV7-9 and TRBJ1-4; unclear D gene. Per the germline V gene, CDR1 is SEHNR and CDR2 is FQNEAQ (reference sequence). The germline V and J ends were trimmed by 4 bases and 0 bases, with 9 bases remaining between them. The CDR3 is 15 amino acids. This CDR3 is CASSWTDATNEKLFF. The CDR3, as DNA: TGTGCCAGCAGCTGGACCGATGCAACTAATGAAAAACTGTTTTTT.

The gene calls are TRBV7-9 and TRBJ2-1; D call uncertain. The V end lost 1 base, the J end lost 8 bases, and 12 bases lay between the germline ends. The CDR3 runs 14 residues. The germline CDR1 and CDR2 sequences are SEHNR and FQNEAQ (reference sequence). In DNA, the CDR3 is TGTGCCAGCAGCTTAGGAGGCCTCGTCGATGAGCAGTTCTTC. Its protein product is CASSLGGLVDEQFF. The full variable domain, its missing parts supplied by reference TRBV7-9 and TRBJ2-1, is DTGVSQNPRHKITKRGQNVTFRCDPISEHNRLYWYRQTLGQGPEFLTYFQNEAQLEKSRLLSDRFSAERPKGSFSTLEIQRTEQGDSAMYLCASSLGGLVDEQFFGPGTRLTVL.

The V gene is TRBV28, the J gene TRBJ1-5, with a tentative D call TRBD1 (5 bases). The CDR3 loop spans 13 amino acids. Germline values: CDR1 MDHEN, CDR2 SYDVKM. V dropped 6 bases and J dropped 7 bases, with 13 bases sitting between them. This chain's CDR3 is CASSDSPLQPQHF. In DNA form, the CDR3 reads TGTGCCAGCAGCGACAGTCCTTTACAGCCCCAGCATTTT. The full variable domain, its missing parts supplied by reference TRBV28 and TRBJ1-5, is DVKVTQSSRYLVKRTGEKVFLECVQDMDHENMFWYRQDPGLGLRLIYFSYDVKMKEKGDIPEGYSVSREKKERFSLILESASTNQTSMYLCASSDSPLQPQHFGDGTRLSIL.

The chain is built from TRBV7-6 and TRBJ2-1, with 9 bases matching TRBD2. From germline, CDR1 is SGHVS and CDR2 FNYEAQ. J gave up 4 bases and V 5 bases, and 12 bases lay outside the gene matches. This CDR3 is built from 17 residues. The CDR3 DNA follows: TGTGCCAGCAGCCATAGCGGGAGAGGCTTTCTTTACAATGAGCAGTTCTTC. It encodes CASSHSGRGFLYNEQFF.